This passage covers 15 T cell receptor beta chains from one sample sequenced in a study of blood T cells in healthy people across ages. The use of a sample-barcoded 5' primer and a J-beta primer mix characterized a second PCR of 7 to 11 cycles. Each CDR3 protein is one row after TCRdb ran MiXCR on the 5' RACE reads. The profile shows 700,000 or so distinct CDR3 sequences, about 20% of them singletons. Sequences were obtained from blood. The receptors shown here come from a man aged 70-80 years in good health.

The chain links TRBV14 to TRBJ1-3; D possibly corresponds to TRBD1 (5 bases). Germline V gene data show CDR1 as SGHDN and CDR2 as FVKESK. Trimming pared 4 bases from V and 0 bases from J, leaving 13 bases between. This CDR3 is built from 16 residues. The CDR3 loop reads CASSRGDRYSGNTIYF. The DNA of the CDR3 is TGTGCCAGCAGCCGCGGGGACCGCTACTCTGGAAACACCATATATTTT.

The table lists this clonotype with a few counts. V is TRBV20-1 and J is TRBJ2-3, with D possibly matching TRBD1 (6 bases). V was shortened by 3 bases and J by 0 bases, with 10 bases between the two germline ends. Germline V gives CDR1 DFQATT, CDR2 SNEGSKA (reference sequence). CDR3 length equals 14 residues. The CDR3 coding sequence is TGCAGTGCTAGGGGGGCCGCTAGCACAGATACGCAGTATTTT. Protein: CSARGAASTDTQYF.

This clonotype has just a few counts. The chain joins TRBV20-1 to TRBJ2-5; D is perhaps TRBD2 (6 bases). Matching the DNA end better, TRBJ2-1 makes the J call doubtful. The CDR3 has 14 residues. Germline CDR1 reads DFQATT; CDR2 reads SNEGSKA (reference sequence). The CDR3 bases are TGCAGTGCGTACGGGACTGGCCCTTACAATGAGCAGTTCTTC. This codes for CSAYGTGPYNEQFF.

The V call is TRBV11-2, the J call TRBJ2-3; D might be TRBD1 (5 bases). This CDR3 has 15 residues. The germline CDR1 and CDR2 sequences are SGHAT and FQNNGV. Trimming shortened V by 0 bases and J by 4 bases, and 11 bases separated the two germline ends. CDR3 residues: CASSLEGGQSDTQYF. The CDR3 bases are TGTGCCAGCAGCTTAGAAGGCGGACAATCAGATACGCAGTATTTT.

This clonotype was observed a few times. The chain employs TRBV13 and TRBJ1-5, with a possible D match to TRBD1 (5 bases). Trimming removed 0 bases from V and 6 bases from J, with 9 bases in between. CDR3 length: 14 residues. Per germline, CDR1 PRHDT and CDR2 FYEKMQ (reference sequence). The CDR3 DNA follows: TGTGCCAGCAGCTTAGGGTCAGGGAGTCAGCCCCAGCATTTT. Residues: CASSLGSGSQPQHF.

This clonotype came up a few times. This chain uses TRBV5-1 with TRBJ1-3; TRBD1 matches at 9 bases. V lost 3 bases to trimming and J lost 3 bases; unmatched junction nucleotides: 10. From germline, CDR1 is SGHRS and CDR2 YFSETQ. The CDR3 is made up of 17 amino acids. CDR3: CASSSTDRGRNGNTIYF. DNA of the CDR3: TGCGCCAGCAGCTCCACGGACAGGGGCCGAAATGGAAACACCATATATTTT.

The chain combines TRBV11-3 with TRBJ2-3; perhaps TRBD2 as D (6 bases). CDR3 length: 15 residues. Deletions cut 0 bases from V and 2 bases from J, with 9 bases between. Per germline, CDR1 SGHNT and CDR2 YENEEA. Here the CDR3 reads CASSLDGGDTDTQYF. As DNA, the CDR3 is TGTGCCAGCAGCTTAGACGGCGGGGACACAGATACGCAGTATTTT. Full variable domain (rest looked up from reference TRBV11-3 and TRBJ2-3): EAGVVQSPRYKIIEKKQPVAFWCNPISGHNTLYWYLQNLGQGPELLIRYENEEAVDDSQLPKDRFSAERLKGVDSTLKIQPAELGDSAVYLCASSLDGGDTDTQYFGPGTRLTVL.

This CDR3 is CSSSLPAGVSYEQYV. The CDR3 DNA is TGTTCCAGCAGCCTACCAGCGGGAGTCTCCTACGAGCAGTACGTC. V and J are TRBV7-9 and TRBJ2-5, with TRBD2 matching over 8 bases. TRBJ2-7 matches the DNA end more closely, so the J call is doubtful. CDR1 SEHNR and CDR2 FQNEAQ come from the germline V gene (reference sequence). This CDR3 has 15 residues.

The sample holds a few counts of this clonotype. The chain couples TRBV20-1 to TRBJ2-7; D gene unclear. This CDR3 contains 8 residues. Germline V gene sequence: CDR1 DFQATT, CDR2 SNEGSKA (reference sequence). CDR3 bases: TGCAGGACCTACGAGCAGTACTTC. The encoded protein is CRTYEQYF.

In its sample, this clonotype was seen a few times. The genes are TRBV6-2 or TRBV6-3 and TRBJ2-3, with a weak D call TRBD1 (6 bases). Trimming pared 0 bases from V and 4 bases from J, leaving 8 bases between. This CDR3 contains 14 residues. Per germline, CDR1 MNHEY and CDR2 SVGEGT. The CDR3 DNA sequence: TGTGCCAGCAGTTACTCCCAGGGGTCAGATACGCAGTATTTT. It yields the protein CASSYSQGSDTQYF.

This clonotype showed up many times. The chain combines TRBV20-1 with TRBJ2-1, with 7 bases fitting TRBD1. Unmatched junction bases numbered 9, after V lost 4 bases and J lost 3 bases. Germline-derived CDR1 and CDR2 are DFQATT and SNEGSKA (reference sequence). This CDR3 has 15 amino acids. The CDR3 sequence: CSATGSRTGYNEQFF. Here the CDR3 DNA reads TGCAGTGCTACAGGTTCCAGGACAGGCTACAATGAGCAGTTCTTC.

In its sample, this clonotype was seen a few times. The chain's CDR3 is CASSHGKLSGEKLFF. CDR3 nucleotides: TGCGCCAGCAGCCATGGGAAGCTGTCGGGCGAAAAACTGTTTTTT. V and J are TRBV5-1 and TRBJ1-4; D remains unclear. This CDR3 region has 15 residues. The germline V and J ends were trimmed by 4 bases and 8 bases, with 18 bases remaining between them. The V gene's germline CDR1 is SGHRS and CDR2 YFSETQ.

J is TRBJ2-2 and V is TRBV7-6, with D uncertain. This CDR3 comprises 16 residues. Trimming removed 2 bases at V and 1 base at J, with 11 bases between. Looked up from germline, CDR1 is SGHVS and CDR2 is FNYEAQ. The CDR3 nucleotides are TGTGCCAGCAGCTTATCAAGGGTATTGAACACCGGGGAGCTGTTTTTT. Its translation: CASSLSRVLNTGELFF.

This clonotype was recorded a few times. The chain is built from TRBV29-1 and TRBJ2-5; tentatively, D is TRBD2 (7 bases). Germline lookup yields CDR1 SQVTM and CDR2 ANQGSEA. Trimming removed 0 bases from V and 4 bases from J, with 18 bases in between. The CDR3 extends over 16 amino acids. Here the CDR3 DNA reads TGCAGCGTTGAAGATCTAAACTGGGGAGGGGGAGAGACCCAGTACTTC. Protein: CSVEDLNWGGGETQYF.

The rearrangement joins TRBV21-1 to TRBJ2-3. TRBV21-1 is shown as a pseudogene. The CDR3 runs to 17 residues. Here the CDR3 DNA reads TGTGCCAGCAGCAAAGAGGGTTTGGTCTGGAGCACAGATACGCAGTATTTT. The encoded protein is CASSKEGLVWSTDTQYF.